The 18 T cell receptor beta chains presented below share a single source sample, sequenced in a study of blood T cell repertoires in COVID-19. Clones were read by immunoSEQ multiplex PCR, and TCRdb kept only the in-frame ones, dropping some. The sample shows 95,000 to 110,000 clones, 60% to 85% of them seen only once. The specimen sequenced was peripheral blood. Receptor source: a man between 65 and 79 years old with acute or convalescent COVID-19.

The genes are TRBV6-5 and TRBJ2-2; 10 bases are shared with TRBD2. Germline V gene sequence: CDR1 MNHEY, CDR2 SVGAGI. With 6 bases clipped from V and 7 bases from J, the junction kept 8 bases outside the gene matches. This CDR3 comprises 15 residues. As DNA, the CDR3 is TGTGCCAGCAGCCTAGCGGGGGTCGGCGGCGGGGAGCTGTTTTTT. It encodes CASSLAGVGGGELFF.

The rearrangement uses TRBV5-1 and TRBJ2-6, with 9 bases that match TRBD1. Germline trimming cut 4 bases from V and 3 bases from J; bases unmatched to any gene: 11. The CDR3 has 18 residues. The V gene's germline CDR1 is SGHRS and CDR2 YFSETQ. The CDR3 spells CASSLQGGQGFGANVLTF. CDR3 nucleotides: TGCGCCAGCAGCCTCCAAGGGGGACAGGGCTTTGGGGCCAACGTCCTGACTTTC.

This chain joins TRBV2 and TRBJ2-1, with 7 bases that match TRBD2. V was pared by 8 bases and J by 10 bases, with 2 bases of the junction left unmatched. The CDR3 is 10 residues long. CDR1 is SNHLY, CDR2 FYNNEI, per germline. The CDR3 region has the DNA TGTGCCAGCGGGAGGGACGAGCAGTTCTTC. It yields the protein CASGRDEQFF.

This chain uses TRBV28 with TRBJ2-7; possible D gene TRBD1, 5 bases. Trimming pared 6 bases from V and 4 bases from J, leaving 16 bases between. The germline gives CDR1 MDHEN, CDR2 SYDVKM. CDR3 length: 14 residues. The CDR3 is CASSPRTSRYEQYF. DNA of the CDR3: TGTGCCAGCAGCCCCAGGACAAGTAGATACGAGCAGTACTTC.

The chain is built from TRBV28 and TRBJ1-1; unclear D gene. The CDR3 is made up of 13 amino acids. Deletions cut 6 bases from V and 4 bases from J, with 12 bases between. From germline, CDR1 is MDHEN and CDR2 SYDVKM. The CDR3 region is CASRSGGFTEAFF. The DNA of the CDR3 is TGTGCCAGCAGGTCGGGAGGGTTCACTGAAGCTTTCTTT.

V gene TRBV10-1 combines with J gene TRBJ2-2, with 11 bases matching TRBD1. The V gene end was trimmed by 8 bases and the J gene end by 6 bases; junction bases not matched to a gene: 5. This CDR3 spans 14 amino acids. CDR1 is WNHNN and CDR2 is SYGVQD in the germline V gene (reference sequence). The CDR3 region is CASSGQGAAGELFF. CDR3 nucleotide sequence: TGCGCCAGCTCAGGACAGGGGGCAGCCGGGGAGCTGTTTTTT.

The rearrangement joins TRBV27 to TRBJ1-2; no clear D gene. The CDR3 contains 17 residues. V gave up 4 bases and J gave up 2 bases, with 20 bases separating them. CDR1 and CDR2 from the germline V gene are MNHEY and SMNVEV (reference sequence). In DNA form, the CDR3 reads TGTGCCAGCAGTTCCCACCCGTTCGCAGGCCGGAACTATGGCTACACCTTC. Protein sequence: CASSSHPFAGRNYGYTF.

Written as DNA, the CDR3 is TGTGCCAGCAGCGTACAGGGTGGGCAAGAGACCCAGTACTTC. Protein: CASSVQGGQETQYF. The rearrangement joins TRBV7-2 to TRBJ2-5; D might be TRBD1 (6 bases). Germline CDR1 SGHTA, CDR2 FQGNSA. CDR3 size: 14 residues. V dropped 5 bases and J dropped 2 bases, with 12 bases sitting between them.

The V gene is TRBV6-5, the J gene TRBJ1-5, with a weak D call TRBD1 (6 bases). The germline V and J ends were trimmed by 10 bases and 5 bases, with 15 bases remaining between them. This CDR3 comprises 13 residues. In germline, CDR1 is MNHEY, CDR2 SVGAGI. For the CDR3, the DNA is TGTGCCACTTGGGACGGGACATATCAGCCCCAGCATTTT. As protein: CATWDGTYQPQHF.

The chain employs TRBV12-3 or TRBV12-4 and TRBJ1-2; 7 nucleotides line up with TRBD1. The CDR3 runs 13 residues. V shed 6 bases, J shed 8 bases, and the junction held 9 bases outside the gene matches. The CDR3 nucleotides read TGTGCCAGCAGCCCCGACAGGGTTGGCGGCTACACCTTC. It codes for CASSPDRVGGYTF.

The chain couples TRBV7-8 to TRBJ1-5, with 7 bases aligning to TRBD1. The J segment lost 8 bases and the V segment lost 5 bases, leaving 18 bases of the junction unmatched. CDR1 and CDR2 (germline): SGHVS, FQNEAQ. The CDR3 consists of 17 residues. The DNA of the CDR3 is TGTGCCAGCAGCCTTCGGGGACGGGACAGTTTCGGGAAGCCCCAGCATTTT. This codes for CASSLRGRDSFGKPQHF.

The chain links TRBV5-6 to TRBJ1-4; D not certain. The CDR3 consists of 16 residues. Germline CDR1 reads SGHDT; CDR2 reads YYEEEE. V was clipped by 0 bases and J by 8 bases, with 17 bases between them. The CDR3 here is CASSLAGIGGGEKLFF. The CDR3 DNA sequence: TGTGCCAGCAGCTTGGCCGGCATTGGTGGAGGCGAAAAACTGTTTTTT.

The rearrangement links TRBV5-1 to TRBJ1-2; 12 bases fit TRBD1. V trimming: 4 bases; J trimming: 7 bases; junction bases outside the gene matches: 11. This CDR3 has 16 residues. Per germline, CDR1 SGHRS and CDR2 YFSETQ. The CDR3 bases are TGCGCCAGCAGCACCGGGACAGGGGGCGTCGGGCGTGGCTACACCTTC. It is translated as CASSTGTGGVGRGYTF.

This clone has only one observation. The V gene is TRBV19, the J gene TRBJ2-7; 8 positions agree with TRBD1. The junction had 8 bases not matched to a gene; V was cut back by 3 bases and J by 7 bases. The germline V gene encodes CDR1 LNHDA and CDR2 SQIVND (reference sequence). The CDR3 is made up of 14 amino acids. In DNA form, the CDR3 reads TGTGCCAGTAGTATTGGATACAGGGGGGAGGAGCAGTACTTC. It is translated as CASSIGYRGEEQYF.

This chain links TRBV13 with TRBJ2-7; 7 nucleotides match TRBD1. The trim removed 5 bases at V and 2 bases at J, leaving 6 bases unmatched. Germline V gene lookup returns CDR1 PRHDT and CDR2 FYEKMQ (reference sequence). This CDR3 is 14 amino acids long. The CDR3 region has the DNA TGTGCCAGCAGCCTTGCCAGGGGGACCTACGAGCAGTACTTC. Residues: CASSLARGTYEQYF.

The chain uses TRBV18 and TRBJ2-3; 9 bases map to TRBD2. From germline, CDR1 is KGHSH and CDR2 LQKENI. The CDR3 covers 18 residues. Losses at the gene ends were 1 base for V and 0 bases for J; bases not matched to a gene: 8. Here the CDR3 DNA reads TGTGCCAGCTCACCACAGGCTAGCGGGGCATTTAGCACAGATACGCAGTATTTT. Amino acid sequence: CASSPQASGAFSTDTQYF.

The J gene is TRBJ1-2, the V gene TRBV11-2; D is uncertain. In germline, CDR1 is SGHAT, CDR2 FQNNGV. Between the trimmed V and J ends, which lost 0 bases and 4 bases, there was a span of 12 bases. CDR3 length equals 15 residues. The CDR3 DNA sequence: TGTGCCAGCAGCTTAGAATCGCGACTTGGCTATGGCTACACCTTC. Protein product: CASSLESRLGYGYTF.

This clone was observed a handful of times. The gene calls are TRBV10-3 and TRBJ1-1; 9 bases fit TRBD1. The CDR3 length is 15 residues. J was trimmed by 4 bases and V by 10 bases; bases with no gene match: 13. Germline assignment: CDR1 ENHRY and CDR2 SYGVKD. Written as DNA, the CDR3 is TGTGCCAATTCCGGGACAGGGATACGAGGCACTGAAGCTTTCTTT. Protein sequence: CANSGTGIRGTEAFF.